A selection of T cell receptor beta chains follows, all from one sample in a study of post-analysis software for immune sequencing data. TCRdb re-derived calls from the PCR reads in MiXCR, one entry per CDR3 protein. The top ten hold approximately 5% of the sample, which has 750,000 to 950,000 distinct CDR3 sequences, about half seen once. The source material was blood. The origin of the receptors is a girl between 10 and 17 years old with multiple sclerosis. The CDR3 runs from the conserved cysteine through the conserved F or W. Fields, in order: CDR3 length, V gene, J gene, D gene, clone size, CDR3 protein, CDR3 DNA. D genes are given only for firm matches. Only some rows state a clone size, as once, few, many or a class for expanded clones.

16,TRBV5-1,TRBJ2-1,.,many,CASSRATSQVYNEQFF,TGCGCCAGCAGCCGCGCCACTAGCCAGGTTTACAATGAGCAGTTCTTC
13,TRBV20-1,TRBJ2-3,TRBD2,.,CSAWTGGSDTQYF,TGCAGTGCTTGGACGGGGGGATCAGATACGCAGTATTTT
16,TRBV12-3/TRBV12-4,TRBJ2-5,.,.,CASSLALIMREETQYF,TGTGCCAGCAGTTTAGCCCTCATTATGCGGGAAGAGACCCAGTACTTC
15,TRBV12-3/TRBV12-4,TRBJ2-5,TRBD1,few,CASSSVGQGVETQYF,TGTGCCAGCAGTTCCGTCGGACAGGGTGTGGAGACCCAGTACTTC
13,TRBV12-3/TRBV12-4,TRBJ2-7,.,.,CASSSLGNGEQYF,TGTGCCAGCAGTTCCCTGGGGAACGGGGAGCAGTACTTC
13,TRBV15,TRBJ2-4,.,.,CATSRGKAQSQYF,TGTGCCACCAGCAGAGGGAAGGCCCAGAGCCAGTACTTC
15,TRBV4-1,TRBJ2-5,.,few,CASSQEAIAWETQYF,TGCGCCAGCAGCCAAGAGGCGATAGCATGGGAGACCCAGTACTTC
13,TRBV20-1,TRBJ1-6,.,.,CSARVTESSPLHF,TGCAGTGCTCGGGTCACGGAGAGTTCACCCCTCCACTTT
13,TRBV10-3,TRBJ2-5,.,few,CAISGSLGETQYF,TGTGCCATCAGTGGCTCTTTGGGGGAGACCCAGTACTTC
14,TRBV6-5,TRBJ1-6,.,few,CASSYAGNNSPLHF,TGTGCCAGCAGTTACGCCGGCAATAATTCACCCCTCCACTTT
16,TRBV6-1,TRBJ2-1,TRBD2,.,CASRGTSGSSYNEQFF,TGTGCCAGCAGGGGGACTAGCGGGAGTTCCTACAATGAGCAGTTCTTC
16,TRBV11-3,TRBJ2-1,TRBD1,.,CASSHRDRALYNEQFF,TGTGCCAGCAGCCATAGGGACAGGGCCCTATACAATGAGCAGTTCTTC
15,TRBV5-1,TRBJ2-5,.,.,CASRGTGTPQETQYF,TGCGCCAGCAGAGGAACCGGGACACCTCAAGAGACCCAGTACTTC
15,TRBV18,TRBJ2-1,TRBD2,.,CASSGGSGSLSEQFF,TGTGCCAGCTCAGGGGGGAGCGGGAGCCTCAGTGAGCAGTTCTTC
14,TRBV6-2/TRBV6-3,TRBJ2-1,.,.,CASSYLGGGNEQFF,TGTGCCAGCAGTTACTTAGGGGGTGGAAATGAGCAGTTCTTC
15,TRBV20-1,TRBJ2-6,.,few,CSALPEGGGANVLTF,TGCAGTGCTCTCCCGGAGGGGGGCGGGGCCAACGTCCTGACTTTC
15,TRBV7-9,TRBJ1-1,.,once,CASSPMKELNTEAFF,TGTGCCAGCAGCCCCATGAAGGAACTGAACACTGAAGCTTTCTTT
16,TRBV18,TRBJ2-1,.,.,CASSPRQDDRSGEQFF,TGTGCCAGCTCACCACGGCAGGATGACCGGTCGGGGGAGCAGTTCTTC
15,TRBV20-1,TRBJ1-5,TRBD1,.,CSARAKTGNNQPQHF,TGCAGTGCTAGAGCAAAGACAGGGAACAATCAGCCCCAGCATTTT
16,TRBV28,TRBJ2-3,.,few,CASSLYSGQGGDTQYF,TGTGCCAGCAGTTTATATTCCGGGCAGGGCGGCGATACGCAGTATTTT
13,TRBV7-2,TRBJ2-1,.,.,CASSLGRSNEQFF,TGTGCCAGCAGCTTAGGTCGGAGCAATGAGCAGTTCTTC
14,TRBV7-2,TRBJ2-7,.,few,CASSLVGDSYEQYF,TGTGCCAGCAGCTTAGTTGGGGACTCCTACGAGCAGTACTTC
14,TRBV6-1,TRBJ2-7,TRBD2,many,CASGLAGDIYEQYF,TGTGCCAGCGGATTAGCGGGAGATATCTACGAGCAGTACTTC
15,TRBV7-6,TRBJ1-5,TRBD1,.,CASSRDRGQNQPQHF,TGTGCCAGCAGTCGGGACAGGGGGCAAAATCAGCCCCAGCATTTT
13,TRBV6-2/TRBV6-3,TRBJ1-2,TRBD1,.,CASGEGAPYGYTF,TGTGCCAGCGGTGAGGGGGCCCCATATGGCTACACCTTC
11,TRBV20-1,TRBJ1-1,.,.,CSADTYTEAFF,TGCAGTGCTGACACATACACTGAAGCTTTCTTT
15,TRBV3-1,TRBJ2-5,.,.,CASSQEPAGMETQYF,TGTGCCAGCAGCCAAGAACCCGCAGGGATGGAGACCCAGTACTTC
12,TRBV29-1,TRBJ2-4,TRBD2,.,CSVAGGPNIQYF,TGCAGCGTTGCGGGAGGGCCTAACATTCAGTACTTC
16,TRBV27,TRBJ2-3,.,.,CASSLFAATATDTQYF,TGTGCCAGCAGTTTATTTGCCGCAACCGCCACAGATACGCAGTATTTT